This T cell receptor (beta chain) was sequenced during a study of siplizumab effects on memory and regulatory T cells. General observations from the study: Contribution to the alloresponse seemed major for naive T cells, which also seemed more diverse than memory cells. Mapping to unstimulated subsets was achieved for only a minor fraction of alloreactive clones.

As concerns this clone: The antigen remains unidentified.

The assay was immunoSEQ multiplex PCR, and TCRdb's table has in-frame clones only and misses some. Of around 110,000 clones detected, roughly 94% appear once; the ten largest clones hold 1.5% to 2%. From germline, CDR1 is PRHDT and CDR2 FYEKMQ (reference sequence). V shed 8 bases and J shed 5 bases, with 9 bases lying between them. This CDR3 spans 11 amino acids. The chain links TRBV13 to TRBJ2-5, with D possibly matching TRBD2 (5 bases). Sequencing input: non-Treg CD4+ T cells sorted from blood. This sequence was found in a human donor in good health. For the CDR3, the DNA is TGTGCCAGCTCCCCGGGGGAGACCCAGTACTTC. As protein: CASSPGETQYF. The whole variable domain, remainder taken from reference TRBV13 and TRBJ2-5, is AAGVIQSPRHLIKEKRETATLKCYPIPRHDTVYWYQQGPGQDPQFLISFYEKMQSDKGSIPDRFSAQQFSDYHSELNMSSLELGDSALYFCASSPGETQYFGPGTRLLVL.